The 30 T cell receptor beta chains below all came from one sample that was sequenced in a study of T cell responses to AZD1222 COVID-19 vaccine. This table comes from immunoSEQ multiplex PCR, and its TCRdb copy is limited to in-frame clones, with some not included. The data contain about 39,000 clones, 88% of them singletons. This specimen was peripheral blood, taken 28 days after the second dose of the MenACWY control vaccine. These receptors were obtained from an adult who received the MenACWY meningococcal vaccine as a control.

The chain is built from TRBV11-2 and TRBJ2-2; D might be TRBD2 (5 bases). The CDR3 consists of 16 residues. Germline CDR1 and CDR2: SGHAT and FQNNGV. Trimming took off 4 bases at V and 2 bases at J, with 14 bases between the two ends. CDR3 DNA: TGTGCCAGCAGCTCCCTACGGGGTCCTAACACCGGGGAGCTGTTTTTT. Protein: CASSSLRGPNTGELFF.

The rearrangement joins TRBV4-1 to TRBJ2-3, with TRBD2 identical over 15 bases. The germline gives CDR1 MGHRA, CDR2 YSYEKL. The CDR3 consists of 17 residues. With 4 bases clipped from V and 7 bases from J, the junction kept 9 bases outside the gene matches. The CDR3 DNA is TGCGCCAGCAGCCGGCTAGGACTAGCGGGAGGGCCAAATACGCAGTATTTT. Protein: CASSRLGLAGGPNTQYF.

The chain carries TRBV30 and TRBJ2-7; a weak D match, TRBD1 (6 bases). Germline V gene lookup returns CDR1 GTSNPN and CDR2 SVGIG (reference sequence). CDR3 size: 14 residues. The V end was cut by 3 bases, the J end by 6 bases, with 18 bases between. CDR3 coding DNA: TGTGCCTGGAGACGGGACATAAGAGGTGGCGAGCAGTACTTC. It is translated as CAWRRDIRGGEQYF.

This chain joins TRBV14 and TRBJ2-3; the D call may be TRBD1 or TRBD2 (5 bases each). The ends were cut back, 1 base at V and 8 bases at J, with 16 bases in the middle. The CDR3 length is 15 residues. Germline CDR1 and CDR2: SGHDN and FVKESK. The CDR3 sequence: CASSQVTGTFGTQYF. The CDR3 DNA reads TGTGCCAGCAGCCAAGTTACTGGGACGTTCGGTACGCAGTATTTT.

V gene TRBV28 combines with J gene TRBJ1-4; no clear D. Germline V gene data show CDR1 as MDHEN and CDR2 as SYDVKM. The CDR3 runs to 11 residues. Deletions cut 3 bases from V and 7 bases from J, with 3 bases between. The CDR3 protein is CASSLPEKLFF. The CDR3 DNA reads as TGTGCCAGCAGTTTGCCTGAAAAACTGTTTTTT.

V gene TRBV9 combines with J gene TRBJ2-7, with D tentatively TRBD1 (6 bases). The CDR3 loop spans 14 amino acids. V shed 0 bases and J shed 2 bases, with 9 bases lying between them. Germline CDR1 reads SGDLS; CDR2 reads YYNGEE. CDR3 residues: CASSVGGPTYEQYF. The CDR3 nucleotides are TGTGCCAGCAGCGTAGGGGGGCCCACCTACGAGCAGTACTTC.

The chain links TRBV28 to TRBJ2-1; TRBD2 matches at 10 bases. With V trimmed by 7 bases and J by 8 bases, 14 bases remained unmatched. CDR3 size: 16 residues. CDR1 and CDR2 from the germline V gene are MDHEN and SYDVKM. The CDR3 loop reads CASKAGGPRSRYEQFF. CDR3 sequence (DNA): TGTGCCAGCAAAGCGGGAGGGCCAAGGAGTAGGTATGAGCAGTTCTTC. Full variable domain (outside the CDR3, taken from reference TRBV28 and TRBJ2-1): DVKVTQSSRYLVKRTGEKVFLECVQDMDHENMFWYRQDPGLGLRLIYFSYDVKMKEKGDIPEGYSVSREKKERFSLILESASTNQTSMYLCASKAGGPRSRYEQFFGPGTRLTVL.

The count of this clone is one. The chain is built from TRBV7-9 and TRBJ2-7, with D hard to call. From germline, CDR1 is SEHNR and CDR2 FQNEAQ (reference sequence). The CDR3 consists of 14 residues. V shed 4 bases and J shed 4 bases, with 14 bases lying between them. The CDR3 is CASSSPPTFYEQYF. CDR3 nucleotide sequence: TGTGCCAGCAGCTCCCCCCCGACTTTTTACGAGCAGTACTTC.

This chain connects TRBV28 to TRBJ1-4; TRBD1 might be the D (5 bases). CDR3 length: 15 amino acids. Trimming removed 1 base from V and 7 bases from J, with 13 bases in between. Germline-derived CDR1 and CDR2 are MDHEN and SYDVKM. The CDR3 loop reads CASSLFLGVVEKLFF. CDR3 nucleotides: TGTGCCAGCAGTTTATTCTTGGGGGTTGTTGAAAAACTGTTTTTT.

This chain uses TRBV10-2 with TRBJ2-5; 7 positions match TRBD1. Germline assignment: CDR1 WSHSY and CDR2 SAAADI. The CDR3 consists of 15 residues. The trim removed 8 bases at V and 5 bases at J, leaving 14 bases unmatched. The CDR3 spells CASSEIRGRRETQYF. The CDR3 DNA follows: TGCGCCAGCTCAGAGATTAGGGGGCGCAGGGAGACCCAGTACTTC.

J is TRBJ1-2 and V is TRBV6-5; 9 nucleotides align to TRBD1. Unmatched junction bases numbered 11, after V lost 8 bases and J lost 7 bases. This CDR3 has 14 amino acids. Germline V lookup: CDR1 MNHEY, CDR2 SVGAGI. The CDR3 protein is CASPTIGDRAGYTF. DNA for the CDR3: TGTGCCAGCCCCACGATAGGGGACAGGGCTGGCTACACCTTC.

This clone appeared a few times. V and J are TRBV7-9 and TRBJ1-6, with no clear D. Trimming removed 5 bases from V and 0 bases from J, with 8 bases in between. Germline values: CDR1 SEHNR, CDR2 FQNEAQ (reference sequence). There are 15 residues in the CDR3. This CDR3 reads CASSPQDSYNSPLHF. The DNA of the CDR3 is TGTGCCAGCAGCCCCCAGGACTCCTATAATTCACCCCTCCACTTT.

The V and J genes are TRBV6-1 and TRBJ1-2, with D perhaps TRBD1 (5 bases). Germline values: CDR1 MNHNS, CDR2 SASEGT. Trimming removed 2 bases at V and 5 bases at J, with 18 bases between. The CDR3 extends over 16 amino acids. The CDR3 region is CASSELGSRVSYGYTF. CDR3 in DNA: TGTGCCAGCAGTGAATTGGGGTCCAGGGTATCATATGGCTACACCTTC.

In this sample, this clone turned up once. CDR3 sequence: CASSYVGGHGTGELFF. In DNA form, the CDR3 reads TGTGCCAGCAGTTACGTGGGGGGGCATGGCACCGGGGAGCTGTTTTTT. The chain joins TRBV6-5 to TRBJ2-2, with D possibly matching TRBD2 (7 bases). The CDR3 consists of 16 residues. Trimming left V 2 bases short and J 4 bases short, with 14 bases between. Germline lookup yields CDR1 MNHEY and CDR2 SVGAGI.

This CDR3 is CASSPYRGLHSPLHF. As DNA, the CDR3 is TGTGCCAGTAGTCCTTACAGGGGGCTTCATTCACCCCTCCACTTT. V and J are TRBV28 and TRBJ1-6; 9 bases are a match to TRBD1. This CDR3 contains 15 residues. Germline V gene sequence: CDR1 MDHEN, CDR2 SYDVKM. J gave up 8 bases and V 9 bases, and 11 bases lay outside the gene matches.

The chain employs TRBV7-3 and TRBJ2-7; possible D gene TRBD2, 6 bases. Trimming shortened V by 3 bases and J by 2 bases, and 8 bases separated the two germline ends. The germline gives CDR1 SGHTA, CDR2 FQGTGA. This CDR3 comprises 13 residues. For the CDR3, the DNA is TGTGCCAGCAGCTTCACGGGAGCCTACGAGCAGTACTTC. Its translation: CASSFTGAYEQYF. Based on the CDR3 plus reference TRBV7-3 and TRBJ2-7, the full variable domain is GAGVSQTPSNKVTEKGKYVELRCDPISGHTALYWYRQSLGQGPEFLIYFQGTGAADDSGLPNDRFFAVRPEGSVSTLKIQRTERGDSAVYLCASSFTGAYEQYFGPGTRLTVT.

The chain uses TRBV9 and TRBJ2-3; tentative D call: TRBD1 (5 bases). With 1 base removed from V and 8 bases from J, the gap between germline ends came to 11 bases. Per the germline V gene, CDR1 is SGDLS and CDR2 is YYNGEE. CDR3 length: 13 residues. DNA for the CDR3: TGTGCCAGCAGCGTAACAGGACCGGGTACGCAGTATTTT. Its translation is CASSVTGPGTQYF. The entire variable domain, with the rest obtained from reference TRBV9 and TRBJ2-3, is as follows: DSGVTQTPKHLITATGQRVTLRCSPRSGDLSVYWYQQSLDQGLQFLIQYYNGEERAKGNILERFSAQQFPDLHSELNLSSLELGDSALYFCASSVTGPGTQYFGPGTRLTVL.

The CDR3 spells CASSSQGPTEAFF. The CDR3 DNA sequence: TGCGCCAGCAGCTCGCAGGGTCCCACTGAAGCTTTCTTT. The chain combines TRBV5-1 with TRBJ1-1; maybe TRBD1 (5 bases). The germline gives CDR1 SGHRS, CDR2 YFSETQ. This CDR3 comprises 13 residues. Trimming left V 3 bases short and J 4 bases short, with 10 bases between. The full variable domain, completed using reference TRBV5-1 and TRBJ1-1, is KAGVTQTPRYLIKTRGQQVTLSCSPISGHRSVSWYQQTPGQGLQFLFEYFSETQRNKGNFPGRFSGRQFSNSRSEMNVSTLELGDSALYLCASSSQGPTEAFFGQGTRLTVV.

This clone was picked up a small number of times. This chain connects TRBV21-1 to TRBJ2-5; the table's D call of TRBD1 was not tested on the DNA. TRBV21-1 is a pseudogene segment. The CDR3 is made up of 15 amino acids. The CDR3 sequence: CASSKRGTGEETQYF. In DNA form, the CDR3 reads TGTGCCAGCAGCAAAAGGGGGACAGGGGAAGAGACCCAGTACTTC.

The chain combines TRBV6-4 with TRBJ1-6, with 12 bases matching TRBD1. V was clipped by 2 bases and J by 10 bases; unmatched bases: 0. CDR1 MRHNA and CDR2 SNTAGT come from the germline V gene. This CDR3 spans 14 amino acids. The CDR3, as DNA: TGTGCCAGCAGTGACGGGACAGGGGGCTCACCCCTCCACTTT. Encoded protein: CASSDGTGGSPLHF.

V and J are TRBV28 and TRBJ2-3; D unclear. The germline CDR1 and CDR2 sequences are MDHEN and SYDVKM. Trimming left V 7 bases short and J 14 bases short, with 19 bases between. This CDR3 contains 12 residues. The CDR3 sequence is CASTTAGSWGYF. The CDR3 region has the DNA TGTGCCAGCACAACGGCTGGGTCGTGGGGGTATTTT.

The chain is built from TRBV28 and TRBJ1-2; D perhaps matches TRBD1 (6 bases). This CDR3 spans 13 amino acids. Germline CDR1 reads MDHEN; CDR2 reads SYDVKM. V was cut by 2 bases and J by 8 bases, with 12 bases left in between. Here the CDR3 DNA reads TGTGCCAGCAGTTTACAGGGGTTTCGGGGCTACACCTTC. This translates into CASSLQGFRGYTF.

This chain connects TRBV18 to TRBJ2-7; 11 nucleotides align to TRBD1. Unmatched junction bases numbered 15, after V lost 5 bases and J lost 3 bases. Per the germline V gene, CDR1 is KGHSH and CDR2 is LQKENI. The CDR3 extends over 18 amino acids. The CDR3 DNA reads as TGTGCCAGCTCATCCTTGGGGCCCGGGACAGGGGGTGTCTACGAGCAGTACTTC. Encoded protein: CASSSLGPGTGGVYEQYF.

The gene calls are TRBV5-1 and TRBJ2-1; D not certain. Between the trimmed V and J ends, which lost 4 bases and 1 base, there was a span of 15 bases. Germline V gene data show CDR1 as SGHRS and CDR2 as YFSETQ. The CDR3 contains 16 residues. Here the CDR3 reads CASSLSTLISYNEQFF. CDR3 nucleotide sequence: TGCGCCAGCAGCCTCTCGACACTAATTTCCTACAATGAGCAGTTCTTC.

V gene TRBV5-1 combines with J gene TRBJ2-3; TRBD2 is a possible D gene (6 bases). Trimming cost V 4 bases and J 4 bases, with 28 bases left between them. Per germline, CDR1 SGHRS and CDR2 YFSETQ. The CDR3 runs to 19 residues. This CDR3 is CASSDGRGLASRGADTQYF. For the CDR3, the DNA is TGCGCCAGCAGCGATGGGAGAGGGTTAGCTTCTCGCGGGGCAGATACGCAGTATTTT.

The chain joins TRBV5-1 to TRBJ2-2; the D gene is possibly TRBD1 (6 bases). Germline V gene data show CDR1 as SGHRS and CDR2 as YFSETQ. The CDR3 is 16 residues long. V was shortened by 1 base and J by 3 bases, with 13 bases between the two germline ends. The DNA of the CDR3 is TGCGCCAGCAGCTTGCCGGTGGGACAATACACCGGGGAGCTGTTTTTT. Protein product: CASSLPVGQYTGELFF.

The chain recombines TRBV5-6 with TRBJ2-4, with D unresolved. Deletions cut 4 bases from V and 0 bases from J, with 14 bases between. Germline CDR1 and CDR2: SGHDT and YYEEEE. The CDR3 consists of 16 residues. The CDR3 region has the DNA TGTGCCAGCAGCCGAATTGGACGTTTAGCCAAAAACATTCAGTACTTC. Protein sequence: CASSRIGRLAKNIQYF.

The CDR3 is CASRVTVGTTEAFF. Here the CDR3 DNA reads TGTGCCAGCAGAGTCACGGTAGGTACGACTGAAGCTTTCTTT. The chain is built from TRBV6-5 and TRBJ1-1; D remains ambiguous. V was shortened by 6 bases and J by 5 bases, with 16 bases between the two germline ends. The CDR3 sequence is 14 residues long. Germline loops: CDR1 MNHEY, CDR2 SVGAGI.

The rearrangement uses TRBV6-5 and TRBJ1-2; 8 positions agree with TRBD1. This CDR3 comprises 15 residues. Germline V gene lookup returns CDR1 MNHEY and CDR2 SVGAGI. The ends lost 4 bases at V and 2 bases at J; junction bases unmatched: 6. The CDR3 spells CASSWGDRPNYGYTF. CDR3 DNA sequence: TGTGCCAGCAGTTGGGGGGACAGGCCAAACTATGGCTACACCTTC.

The V gene is TRBV11-2, the J gene TRBJ1-1; 7 nucleotides agree with TRBD1. There are 14 residues in the CDR3. Unmatched junction bases numbered 8, after V lost 5 bases and J lost 5 bases. The germline V gene has CDR1 SGHAT and CDR2 FQNNGV. The CDR3 here is CASSPDLQGTEAFF. In nucleotides, the CDR3 is TGTGCCAGCAGCCCAGACCTACAGGGGACTGAAGCTTTCTTT.